This T cell receptor beta chain appears in the sequencing data of a study of T cells in Graves' hyperthyroidism and ophthalmopathy. Study findings and constraints: Most thyroid clonotypes with frequency above 0.001 were detected in blood. Ophthalmopathy could be told apart from stable hyperthyroidism with a 13 V-J model.

This clonotype was found many times. Its antigen remains unknown. Researchers amplified the TCR beta CDR3 regions from RNA transcripts. HTBI primers were used for first-round RT-PCR of the TCR CDR3. TCRdb called the multiplex PCR reads again in MiXCR, with one record for every CDR3 protein. The table lists under 350,000 distinct CDR3 sequences, around 13% of them singletons. Germline V lookup: CDR1 SNHLY, CDR2 FYNNEI. Germline trimming cut 8 bases from V and 7 bases from J; bases unmatched to any gene: 14. This CDR3 has 15 residues. Those with hyperthyroidism were 18 to 65 years old, newly diagnosed, and ill for under 2 months. It was around 11 ml of fresh peripheral blood that supplied the PBMCs.

The sample comprised blood. The origin of this receptor is a woman aged 40 to 49 with Graves' hyperthyroidism. The chain joins TRBV2 to TRBJ2-1; 7 nucleotides line up with TRBD2. The CDR3 region is CASPVAREALNEQFF. CDR3 sequence (DNA): TGTGCCAGCCCCGTAGCACGGGAGGCCCTGAATGAGCAGTTCTTC. The full variable domain, completed using reference TRBV2 and TRBJ2-1, is EPEVTQTPSHQVTQMGQEVILRCVPISNHLYFYWYRQILGQKVEFLVSFYNNEISEKSEIFDDQFSVERPDGSNFTLKIRSTKLEDSAMYFCASPVAREALNEQFFGPGTRLTVL.